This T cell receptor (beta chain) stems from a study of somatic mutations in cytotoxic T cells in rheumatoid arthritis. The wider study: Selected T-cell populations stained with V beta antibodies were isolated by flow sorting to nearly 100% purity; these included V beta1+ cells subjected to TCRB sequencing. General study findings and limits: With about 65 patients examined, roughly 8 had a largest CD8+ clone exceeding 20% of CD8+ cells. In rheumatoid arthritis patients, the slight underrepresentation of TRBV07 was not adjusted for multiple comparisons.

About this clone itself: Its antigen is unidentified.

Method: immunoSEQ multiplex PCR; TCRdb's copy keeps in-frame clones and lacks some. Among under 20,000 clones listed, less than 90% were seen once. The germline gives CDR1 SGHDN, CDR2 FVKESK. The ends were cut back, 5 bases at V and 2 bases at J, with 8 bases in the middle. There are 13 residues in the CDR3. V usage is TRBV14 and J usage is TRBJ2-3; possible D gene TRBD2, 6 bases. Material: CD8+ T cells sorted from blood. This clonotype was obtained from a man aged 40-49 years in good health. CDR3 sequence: CASSAGYTDTQYF. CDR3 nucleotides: TGTGCCAGCAGCGCGGGGTACACAGATACGCAGTATTTT.